The rows below give T cell receptor beta chains drawn from one sample of a study of a mutant IDH1 vaccine in newly diagnosed glioma. The antigens for these receptors are not known. Clones were read by immunoSEQ multiplex PCR, and TCRdb kept only the in-frame ones, dropping some. The top ten hold about 8.2% of the sample, which has 50,000 to 65,000 clones, roughly 80% seen once. The sample here was PBMCs, taken from a glioma patient whose treatment included an IDH1 peptide vaccine. These receptors all come from a woman aged 50 to 60 with glioma. The CDR3 runs from the conserved cysteine through the conserved F or W. The D gene is left open where the match is weak. Only part of the rows carry a size: once, few, many, or a class if the clone is expanded.

abundance: .; d_gene: TRBD1; j_gene: TRBJ2-7; v_gene: TRBV10-3; CDR3nt: TGTGCCAGTACAGGGGGCGCATTACTTCGGTACGAGCAGTACTTC; CDR3aa: CASTGGALLRYEQYF
abundance: .; d_gene: .; j_gene: TRBJ2-2; v_gene: TRBV5-1; CDR3nt: TGCGCCAGCAGCTTGTACGGGGGTGTTGGCACCGGGGAGCTGTTTTTT; CDR3aa: CASSLYGGVGTGELFF
abundance: .; d_gene: .; j_gene: TRBJ2-1; v_gene: TRBV5-1; CDR3nt: TGCGCCAGCAGCTTGGGAAGGAGTTTAAATGAGCAGTTCTTC; CDR3aa: CASSLGRSLNEQFF
abundance: .; d_gene: .; j_gene: TRBJ1-6; v_gene: TRBV5-6; CDR3nt: TGTGCCAGCAGCTTGGTTGGGAGCTCCTATAATTCACCCCTCCACTTT; CDR3aa: CASSLVGSSYNSPLHF
abundance: .; d_gene: TRBD1; j_gene: TRBJ2-7; v_gene: TRBV9; CDR3nt: TGTGCCAGCAGCGTAGGTTCGGGACAGATATACGAGCAGTACTTC; CDR3aa: CASSVGSGQIYEQYF
abundance: .; d_gene: .; j_gene: TRBJ1-6; v_gene: TRBV9; CDR3nt: TGTGCCAGCAGCCGATGGACTGGGAATTCACCCCTCCACTTT; CDR3aa: CASSRWTGNSPLHF
abundance: .; d_gene: .; j_gene: TRBJ2-7; v_gene: TRBV25-1; CDR3nt: TGTGCCAGCAGTGTGGCGGGGTTCGCCTACGAGCAGTACTTC; CDR3aa: CASSVAGFAYEQYF
abundance: .; d_gene: .; j_gene: TRBJ1-6; v_gene: TRBV19; CDR3nt: TGTGCCAGTAGTATGCGAGGCAGGATTAATTCACCCCTCCACTTT; CDR3aa: CASSMRGRINSPLHF
abundance: few; d_gene: .; j_gene: TRBJ1-2; v_gene: TRBV29-1; CDR3nt: TGCAGCGTTGAAGATCTTTACGAACGTGGCTACACCTTC; CDR3aa: CSVEDLYERGYTF
abundance: once; d_gene: TRBD1; j_gene: TRBJ1-1; v_gene: TRBV6-5; CDR3nt: TGTGCCAGCACACCAGGGGGCCCGAACACTGAAGCTTTCTTT; CDR3aa: CASTPGGPNTEAFF
abundance: .; d_gene: .; j_gene: TRBJ2-1; v_gene: TRBV5-1; CDR3nt: TGCGCCAGCAGCTTAGTGCCGGGGGCCAATGAGCAGTTCTTC; CDR3aa: CASSLVPGANEQFF
abundance: .; d_gene: .; j_gene: TRBJ1-2; v_gene: TRBV4-1; CDR3nt: TGCGCCAGCAGCCTCGACACTAACTATGGCTACACCTTC; CDR3aa: CASSLDTNYGYTF
abundance: .; d_gene: TRBD2; j_gene: TRBJ2-1; v_gene: TRBV18; CDR3nt: TGTGCCACGCGGCCAGCGGGGGGGCCTGGAAATGAGCAGTTCTTC; CDR3aa: CATRPAGGPGNEQFF
abundance: .; d_gene: .; j_gene: TRBJ2-4; v_gene: TRBV5-1; CDR3nt: TGCGCCAGCAGCTTTACAGGGAGGGGAGCCAAAAACATTCAGTACTTC; CDR3aa: CASSFTGRGAKNIQYF
abundance: .; d_gene: .; j_gene: TRBJ2-7; v_gene: TRBV7-9; CDR3nt: TGTGCCAGCAGCTCGGGCCCAAACGTCCCCTACGAGCAGTACTTC; CDR3aa: CASSSGPNVPYEQYF
abundance: .; d_gene: .; j_gene: TRBJ2-7; v_gene: TRBV5-1; CDR3nt: TGCGCCAGCAGCTTGGATGAGACACGACTTTACGAGCAGTACTTC; CDR3aa: CASSLDETRLYEQYF
abundance: .; d_gene: .; j_gene: TRBJ1-6; v_gene: TRBV27; CDR3nt: TGTGCCAGCAGTCTAGCGGGCCAAGTTAATTCACCCCTCCACTTT; CDR3aa: CASSLAGQVNSPLHF
abundance: .; d_gene: TRBD1; j_gene: TRBJ1-2; v_gene: TRBV5-1; CDR3nt: TGCGCCAGCAGCTTGGGAGGGGGCAGTGGCTACACCTTC; CDR3aa: CASSLGGGSGYTF
abundance: .; d_gene: .; j_gene: TRBJ1-5; v_gene: TRBV19; CDR3nt: TGTGCCAGTAGTGTCACCAATCAGCCCCAGCATTTT; CDR3aa: CASSVTNQPQHF
abundance: .; d_gene: .; j_gene: TRBJ1-5; v_gene: TRBV5-1; CDR3nt: TGCGCCAGCAGTCAGGGTAGCAATCAGCCCCAGCATTTT; CDR3aa: CASSQGSNQPQHF
abundance: .; d_gene: TRBD1; j_gene: TRBJ1-5; v_gene: TRBV19; CDR3nt: TGTGCCAGTAGTATACCCGACAGGGGTTTGGGACAGCCCCAGCATTTT; CDR3aa: CASSIPDRGLGQPQHF
abundance: once; d_gene: .; j_gene: TRBJ2-7; v_gene: TRBV2; CDR3nt: TGTGCCAGCAGTAGGACCTACGAGCAGTACTTC; CDR3aa: CASSRTYEQYF
abundance: .; d_gene: .; j_gene: TRBJ1-2; v_gene: TRBV2; CDR3nt: TGTGCCAGCTTAGCTGGACAGAATGACTATGGCTACACCTTC; CDR3aa: CASLAGQNDYGYTF
abundance: .; d_gene: TRBD1; j_gene: TRBJ1-2; v_gene: TRBV5-6; CDR3nt: TGTGCCAGCAGCTTCGGGACAGGGGTACGTGGATATGGCTACACCTTC; CDR3aa: CASSFGTGVRGYGYTF
abundance: .; d_gene: .; j_gene: TRBJ2-1; v_gene: TRBV6-6; CDR3nt: TGTGCCAGCAGTCCTGGGTTTGAGCAGTTCTTC; CDR3aa: CASSPGFEQFF
abundance: .; d_gene: .; j_gene: TRBJ1-4; v_gene: TRBV6-1; CDR3nt: TGTGCCAGCGCCCTGACGGGGACCAGTGAAAAACTGTTTTTT; CDR3aa: CASALTGTSEKLFF
abundance: .; d_gene: .; j_gene: TRBJ1-1; v_gene: TRBV4-1; CDR3nt: TGCGCCAGCAGCCCTGACAGGAGGACTGAAGCTTTCTTT; CDR3aa: CASSPDRRTEAFF
abundance: .; d_gene: TRBD2; j_gene: TRBJ2-7; v_gene: TRBV7-9; CDR3nt: TGTGCCAGCAGCTCGACTAGCGGGGGGCAACGATCCTACGAGCAGTACTTC; CDR3aa: CASSSTSGGQRSYEQYF
abundance: .; d_gene: .; j_gene: TRBJ2-1; v_gene: TRBV5-1; CDR3nt: TGCGCCAGCAGCTTGAATGCCCCTAGGGGAAATGAGCAGTTCTTC; CDR3aa: CASSLNAPRGNEQFF